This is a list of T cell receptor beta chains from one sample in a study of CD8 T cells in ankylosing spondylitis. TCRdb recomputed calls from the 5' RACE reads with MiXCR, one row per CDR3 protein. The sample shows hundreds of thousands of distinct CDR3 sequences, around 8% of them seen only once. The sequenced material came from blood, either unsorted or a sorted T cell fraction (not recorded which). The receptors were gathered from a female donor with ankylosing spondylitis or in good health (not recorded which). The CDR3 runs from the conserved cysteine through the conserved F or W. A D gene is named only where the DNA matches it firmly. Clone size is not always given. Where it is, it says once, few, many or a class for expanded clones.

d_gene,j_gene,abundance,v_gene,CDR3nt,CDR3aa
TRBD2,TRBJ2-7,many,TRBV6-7,TGTGCCAGCAGTTACTCAACTAGCGGGAATTCTCGCGAGCAGTACTTC,CASSYSTSGNSREQYF
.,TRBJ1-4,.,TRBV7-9,TGTGCCAGCAGCTTAGTTAGAGCCGCAACTAATGAAAAACTGTTTTTT,CASSLVRAATNEKLFF
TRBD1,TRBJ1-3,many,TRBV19,TGTGCCAGTAGTCTCGACAGGGGTCTCGGAAACACCATATATTTT,CASSLDRGLGNTIYF
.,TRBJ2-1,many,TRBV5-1,TGCGCCAGCAGCTTGGGTAGGTCCCCCAATGAGCAGTTCTTC,CASSLGRSPNEQFF
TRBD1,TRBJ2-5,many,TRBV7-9,TGTGCCAGCAGCCGCCCCCCGACAGGGAGAGGCCAAGAGACCCAGTACTTC,CASSRPPTGRGQETQYF
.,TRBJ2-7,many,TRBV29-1,TGCAGCGGAACTATAGGAGGCTACGAGCAGTACTTC,CSGTIGGYEQYF
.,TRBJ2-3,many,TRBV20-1,TGCAGTGCTAGCTTTGCCCGTGGGGATACGCAGTATTTT,CSASFARGDTQYF
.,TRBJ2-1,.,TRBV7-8,TGTGCCAGCAGCTTGGGTTGGACAGAAAACAATGGGCAGTTCTTC,CASSLGWTENNGQFF
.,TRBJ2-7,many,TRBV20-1,TGCAGTGCCATAGGGGTGGCAGGCACCTACGAGCAGTACTTC,CSAIGVAGTYEQYF
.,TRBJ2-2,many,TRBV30,TGTGCCTGGAGTGTACTTCGGGGATCCGGGGAGCTGTTTTTT,CAWSVLRGSGELFF
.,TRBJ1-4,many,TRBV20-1,TGCAGTGCTGCTTTGAGAGGGGAAAAACTGTTTTTT,CSAALRGEKLFF
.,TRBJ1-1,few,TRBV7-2,TGTGCCAGCAGCGCAAAACTTAGAATGAACACTGAAGCTTTCTTT,CASSAKLRMNTEAFF
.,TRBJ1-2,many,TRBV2,TGTGCCAGCAGTGTCGGTAGCGGCGGAATTAACTATGGCTACACCTTC,CASSVGSGGINYGYTF
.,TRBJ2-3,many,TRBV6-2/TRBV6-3,TGTGCCAGCAGAGAGGGACGCCAACCTGGGGATACGCAGTATTTT,CASREGRQPGDTQYF
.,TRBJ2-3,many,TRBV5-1,TGCGCCAGCAGCTCCAGGCCCCGGGGAACAGATACGCAGTATTTT,CASSSRPRGTDTQYF
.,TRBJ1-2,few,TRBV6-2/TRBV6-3,TGTGCCAGCAGTTACAGCCTATTGTATGGCTACACCTTC,CASSYSLLYGYTF
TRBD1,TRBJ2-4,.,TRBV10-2,TGCGCCAGCAGTGGTATAGGGCAGGGGGCGCAAAGGGGCCAAAACATTCAGTACTTC,CASSGIGQGAQRGQNIQYF
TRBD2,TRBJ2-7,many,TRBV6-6,TGTGCCAGCAGTGCCGGCGGGAGGATCGAGCAGTACTTC,CASSAGGRIEQYF
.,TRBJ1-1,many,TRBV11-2,TGTGCCAGCAGCTTAGACGGCCAGTTCATGAACACTGAAGCTTTCTTT,CASSLDGQFMNTEAFF
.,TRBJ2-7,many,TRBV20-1,TGCAGTGCTCCAGGCACCCGACGCACCTACGAGCAGTACTTC,CSAPGTRRTYEQYF
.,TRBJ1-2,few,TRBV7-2,TGTGCCAGCAGCCCCTCTATGGGGGAAGGCTACACCTTC,CASSPSMGEGYTF
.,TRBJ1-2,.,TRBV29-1,TGCAGCGTTGGTGAGGATAACTATGGCTACACCTTC,CSVGEDNYGYTF
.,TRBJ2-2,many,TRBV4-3,TGCGCCAGCAGCCAAGAAGGACCAGGGGCGGGCGGGGAGCTGTTTTTT,CASSQEGPGAGGELFF
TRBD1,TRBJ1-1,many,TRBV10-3,TGTGCCATCAGTGAGATTGGACAGGGGTTGAACACTGAAGCTTTCTTT,CAISEIGQGLNTEAFF
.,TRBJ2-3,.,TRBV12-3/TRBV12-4,TGTGCCAGCAGTTTAGATCCGGTGCCCACAGATACGCAGTATTTT,CASSLDPVPTDTQYF
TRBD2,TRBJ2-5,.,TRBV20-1,TGCAGTGCTCTGACTAGCGCCCAAGAGACCCAGTACTTC,CSALTSAQETQYF
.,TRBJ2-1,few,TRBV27,TGTGCCAGCAGGGAACTAGCTTGGAACAATGAGCAGTTCTTC,CASRELAWNNEQFF
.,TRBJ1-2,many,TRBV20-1,TGCAGTGCTAGGGGATCCTCTGGTTCATATGGCTACACCTTC,CSARGSSGSYGYTF
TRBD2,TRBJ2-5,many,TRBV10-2,TGCGCCAGCAGGCCCTTAGCGGGAGGCCCAGAGACCCAGTACTTC,CASRPLAGGPETQYF
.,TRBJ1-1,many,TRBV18,TGTGCCAGCTCACCAGCGGATCGGGCTTTCTTT,CASSPADRAFF
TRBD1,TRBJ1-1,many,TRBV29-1,TGCAGCGTGGACAGGGGCACTGAAGCTTTCTTT,CSVDRGTEAFF
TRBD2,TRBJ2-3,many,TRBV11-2,TGTGCCAGCAGCTTTAGCGGGAACGGCGGGGATACGCAGTATTTT,CASSFSGNGGDTQYF
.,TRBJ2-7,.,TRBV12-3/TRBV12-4,TGTGCCAGCAGTTTACCAGTAAACTCCTACGAGCAGTACTTC,CASSLPVNSYEQYF
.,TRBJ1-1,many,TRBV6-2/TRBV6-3,TGTGCCAGCAGTTACGGGACACCTGAAGCTTTCTTT,CASSYGTPEAFF
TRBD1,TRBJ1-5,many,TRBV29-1,TGCAGCGTGGCGACAGGGGGCAGTCAGCCCCAGCATTTT,CSVATGGSQPQHF
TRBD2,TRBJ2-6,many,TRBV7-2,TGTGCCAGCACACTAGCGGGAGGGCGCTCTGGGGCCAACGTCCTGACTTTC,CASTLAGGRSGANVLTF
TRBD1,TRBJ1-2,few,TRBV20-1,TGCAGTGCTAGCCCCGGACAGGGTGTCAGTCTTGGCTACACCTTC,CSASPGQGVSLGYTF
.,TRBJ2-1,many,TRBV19,TGTGCCAGTACCACTACGGGGACCTCCTACAATGAGCAGTTCTTC,CASTTTGTSYNEQFF
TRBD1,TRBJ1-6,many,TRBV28,TGTGCCAGCAGTTTCGACGACAGGGACGTTTCACCCCTCCACTTT,CASSFDDRDVSPLHF
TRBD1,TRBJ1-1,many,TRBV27,TGTGCCAGCAAATTGACAGGGGCCCTACGGACTGAAGCTTTCTTT,CASKLTGALRTEAFF
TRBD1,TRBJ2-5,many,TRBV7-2,TGTGCCAGCAGACCGACAGGGATAGAGACCCAGTACTTC,CASRPTGIETQYF
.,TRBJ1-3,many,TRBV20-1,TGCAGTGCTAGGGGTCTGGACAGCCCCTCTGGAAACACCATATATTTT,CSARGLDSPSGNTIYF
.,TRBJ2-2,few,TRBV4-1,TGCGCCAGCAGCCCCGACCCCAGGGGGGCCTTGAGCACTTCCGGGGAGCTGTTTTTT,CASSPDPRGALSTSGELFF
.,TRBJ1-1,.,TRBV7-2,TGTGCCAGCAGCTTATTAATGAACACTGAAGCTTTCTTT,CASSLLMNTEAFF
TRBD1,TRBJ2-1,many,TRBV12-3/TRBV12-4,TGTGCCAGCAATTCTCCTGGACAGGGTATGAATGAGCAGTTCTTC,CASNSPGQGMNEQFF
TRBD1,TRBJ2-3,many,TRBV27,TGTGCCAGCAGTTTACAGGGGGCTCTCACAGATACGCAGTATTTT,CASSLQGALTDTQYF
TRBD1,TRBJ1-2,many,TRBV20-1,TGCAGTGCTAGAGCCGGGGACAGGGGGTTCTATGGCTACACCTTC,CSARAGDRGFYGYTF
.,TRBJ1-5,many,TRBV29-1,TGCAGCGTTTCTCTTGGGGGAGATCCCCAGCATTTT,CSVSLGGDPQHF
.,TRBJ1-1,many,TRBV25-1,TGTGCCAGCAGTGAACTTCTGGGGGATGGGTGGAACACTGAAGCTTTCTTT,CASSELLGDGWNTEAFF